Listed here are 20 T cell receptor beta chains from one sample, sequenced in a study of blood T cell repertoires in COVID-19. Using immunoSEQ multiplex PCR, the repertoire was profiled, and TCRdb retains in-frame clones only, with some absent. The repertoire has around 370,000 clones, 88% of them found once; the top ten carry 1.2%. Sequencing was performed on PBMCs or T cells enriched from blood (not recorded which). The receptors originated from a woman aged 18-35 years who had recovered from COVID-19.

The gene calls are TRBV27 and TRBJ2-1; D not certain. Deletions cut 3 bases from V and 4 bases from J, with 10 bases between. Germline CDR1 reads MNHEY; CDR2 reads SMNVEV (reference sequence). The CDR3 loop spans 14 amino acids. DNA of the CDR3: TGTGCCAGCAGTTTTGGGTCAGGATACAATGAGCAGTTCTTC. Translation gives CASSFGSGYNEQFF.

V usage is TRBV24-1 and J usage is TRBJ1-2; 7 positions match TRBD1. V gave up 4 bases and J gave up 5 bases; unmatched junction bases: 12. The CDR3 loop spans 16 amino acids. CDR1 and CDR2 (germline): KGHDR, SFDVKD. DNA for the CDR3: TGTGCCACCAGTGAAAGGACAGGCCATACGGGATATGGCTACACCTTC. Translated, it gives CATSERTGHTGYGYTF.

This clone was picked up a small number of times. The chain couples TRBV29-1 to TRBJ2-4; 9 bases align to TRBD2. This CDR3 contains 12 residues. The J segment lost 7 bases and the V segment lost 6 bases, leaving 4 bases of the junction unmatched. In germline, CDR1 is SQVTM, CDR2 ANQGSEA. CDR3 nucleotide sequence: TGCAGCGTCGTTACTAGCGGGAACATTCAGTACTTC. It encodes CSVVTSGNIQYF.

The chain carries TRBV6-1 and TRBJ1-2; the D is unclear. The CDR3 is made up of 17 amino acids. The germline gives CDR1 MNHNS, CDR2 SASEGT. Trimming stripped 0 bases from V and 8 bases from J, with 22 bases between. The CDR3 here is CASSEAEFLSSPLGYTF. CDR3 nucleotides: TGTGCCAGCAGTGAAGCCGAGTTTTTGAGCTCGCCCTTGGGCTACACCTTC.

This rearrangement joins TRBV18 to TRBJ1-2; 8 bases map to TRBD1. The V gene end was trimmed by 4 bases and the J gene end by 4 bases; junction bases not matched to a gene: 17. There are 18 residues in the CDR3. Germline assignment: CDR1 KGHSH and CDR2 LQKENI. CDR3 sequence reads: CASSLAGDSRQGAYGYTF. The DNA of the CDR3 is TGTGCCAGCTCACTGGCAGGGGACAGCCGTCAGGGGGCCTATGGCTACACCTTC. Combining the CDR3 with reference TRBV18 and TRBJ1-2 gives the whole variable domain NAGVMQNPRHLVRRRGQEARLRCSPMKGHSHVYWYRQLPEEGLKFMVYLQKENIIDESGMPKERFSAEFPKEGPSILRIQQVVRGDSAAYFCASSLAGDSRQGAYGYTFGSGTRLTVV.

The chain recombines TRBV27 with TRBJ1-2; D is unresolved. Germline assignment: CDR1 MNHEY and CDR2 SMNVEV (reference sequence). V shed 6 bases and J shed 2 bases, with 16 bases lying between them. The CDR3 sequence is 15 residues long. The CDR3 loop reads CASRHNQASNYGYTF. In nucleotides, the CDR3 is TGTGCCAGCAGGCACAACCAGGCCTCGAACTATGGCTACACCTTC.

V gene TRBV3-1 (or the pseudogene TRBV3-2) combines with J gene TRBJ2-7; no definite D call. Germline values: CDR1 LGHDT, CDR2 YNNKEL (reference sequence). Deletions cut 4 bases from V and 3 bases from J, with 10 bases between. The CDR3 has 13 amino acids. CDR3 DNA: TGTGCCAGCAGCCGCGGCAGCCGCTACGAGCAGTACTTC. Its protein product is CASSRGSRYEQYF.

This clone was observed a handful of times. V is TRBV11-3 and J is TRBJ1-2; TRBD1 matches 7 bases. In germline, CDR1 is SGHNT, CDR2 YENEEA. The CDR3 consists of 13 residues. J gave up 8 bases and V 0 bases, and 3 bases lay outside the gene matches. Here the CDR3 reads CASSLDGTEGYTF. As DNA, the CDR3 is TGTGCCAGCAGCTTAGACGGGACAGAAGGCTACACCTTC.

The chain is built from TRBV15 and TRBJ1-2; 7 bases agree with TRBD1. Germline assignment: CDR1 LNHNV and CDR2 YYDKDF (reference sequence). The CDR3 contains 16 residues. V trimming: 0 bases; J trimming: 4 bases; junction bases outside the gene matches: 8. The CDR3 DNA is TGTGCCACCAGCAGAGATCGGGGGACAGCTTCCTATGGCTACACCTTC. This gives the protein CATSRDRGTASYGYTF.

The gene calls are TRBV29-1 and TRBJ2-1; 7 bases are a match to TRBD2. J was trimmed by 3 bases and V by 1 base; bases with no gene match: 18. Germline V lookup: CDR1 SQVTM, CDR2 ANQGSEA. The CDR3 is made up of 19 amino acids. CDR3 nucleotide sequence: TGCAGCGTTGAAGGAACCGATGCGGTGGCGGGGGTTAGCTACAATGAGCAGTTCTTC. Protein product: CSVEGTDAVAGVSYNEQFF.

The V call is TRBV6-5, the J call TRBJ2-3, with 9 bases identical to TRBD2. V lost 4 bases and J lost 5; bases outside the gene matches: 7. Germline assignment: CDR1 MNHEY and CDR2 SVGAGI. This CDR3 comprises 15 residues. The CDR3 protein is CASSSMAGGQDTQYF. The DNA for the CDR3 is TGTGCCAGCAGTTCTATGGCGGGGGGGCAAGATACGCAGTATTTT.

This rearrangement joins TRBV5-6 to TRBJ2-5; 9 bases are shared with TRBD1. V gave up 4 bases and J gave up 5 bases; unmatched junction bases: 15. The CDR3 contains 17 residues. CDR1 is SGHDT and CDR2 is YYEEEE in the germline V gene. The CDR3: CASSLDEGTGLGETQYF. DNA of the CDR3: TGTGCCAGCAGCCTTGACGAAGGGACAGGGCTCGGGGAGACCCAGTACTTC.

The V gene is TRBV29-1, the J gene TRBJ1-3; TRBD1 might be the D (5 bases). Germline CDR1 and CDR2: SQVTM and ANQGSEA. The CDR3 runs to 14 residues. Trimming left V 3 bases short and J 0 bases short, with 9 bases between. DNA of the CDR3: TGCAGCGTTGATGGGGCCTCCTCTGGAAACACCATATATTTT. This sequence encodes CSVDGASSGNTIYF.

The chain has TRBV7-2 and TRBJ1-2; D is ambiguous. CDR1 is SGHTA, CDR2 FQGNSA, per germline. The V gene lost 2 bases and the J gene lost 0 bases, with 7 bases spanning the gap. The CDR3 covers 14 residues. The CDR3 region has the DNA TGTGCCAGCAGCTTATTGCGGTCTAACTATGGCTACACCTTC. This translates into CASSLLRSNYGYTF.

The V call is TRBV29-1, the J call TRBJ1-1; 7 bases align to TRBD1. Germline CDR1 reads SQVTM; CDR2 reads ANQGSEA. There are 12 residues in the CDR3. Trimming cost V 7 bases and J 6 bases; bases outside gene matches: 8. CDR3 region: CSGQGFLPEAFF. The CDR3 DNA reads TGCAGCGGACAGGGTTTTTTGCCTGAAGCTTTCTTT.

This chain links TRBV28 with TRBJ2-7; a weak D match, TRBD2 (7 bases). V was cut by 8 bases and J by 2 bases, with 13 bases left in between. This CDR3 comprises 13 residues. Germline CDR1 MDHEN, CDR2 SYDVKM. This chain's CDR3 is CASHPGGAYEQYF. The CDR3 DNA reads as TGTGCCAGCCACCCGGGGGGCGCCTACGAGCAGTACTTC. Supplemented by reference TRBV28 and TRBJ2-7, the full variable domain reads DVKVTQSSRYLVKRTGEKVFLECVQDMDHENMFWYRQDPGLGLRLIYFSYDVKMKEKGDIPEGYSVSREKKERFSLILESASTNQTSMYLCASHPGGAYEQYFGPGTRLTVT.

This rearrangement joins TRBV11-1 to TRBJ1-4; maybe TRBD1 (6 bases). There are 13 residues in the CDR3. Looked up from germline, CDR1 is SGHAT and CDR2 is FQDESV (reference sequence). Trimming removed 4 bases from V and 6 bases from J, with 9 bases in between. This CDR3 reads CASSSAGDEKLFF. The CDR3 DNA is TGTGCCAGCAGCTCGGCAGGGGATGAAAAACTGTTTTTT.

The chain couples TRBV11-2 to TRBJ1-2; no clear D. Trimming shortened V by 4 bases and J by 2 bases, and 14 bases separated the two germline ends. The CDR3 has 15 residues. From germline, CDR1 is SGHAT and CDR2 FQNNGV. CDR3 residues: CASSSQTRLNYGYTF. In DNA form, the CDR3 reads TGTGCCAGCAGCTCTCAGACAAGGTTGAACTATGGCTACACCTTC.

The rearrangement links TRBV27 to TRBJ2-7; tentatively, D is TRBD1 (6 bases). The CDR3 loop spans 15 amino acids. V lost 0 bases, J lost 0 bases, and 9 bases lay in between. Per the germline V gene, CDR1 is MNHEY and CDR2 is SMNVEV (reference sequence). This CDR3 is CASSLSGGPSYEQYF. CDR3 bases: TGTGCCAGCAGTTTATCAGGGGGTCCCTCCTACGAGCAGTACTTC.

CDR3 protein: CASSQGTRPKTQYF. CDR3 nucleotides: TGCGCCAGCAGCCAAGGGACTCGGCCGAAGACCCAGTACTTC. The chain carries TRBV4-1 and TRBJ2-5, with TRBD2 as a possible D gene (5 bases). The V end lost 1 base, the J end lost 6 bases, and 12 bases lay between the germline ends. Germline CDR1 and CDR2: MGHRA and YSYEKL. The CDR3 loop spans 14 amino acids.